This is a list of T cell receptor beta chains from one sample in a study of shared clonotypes between healthy human individuals. Clones were sequenced by immunoSEQ multiplex PCR, and TCRdb holds only the in-frame ones, with some missing. This table has 850,000 to 1,200,000 clones, approximately 72% appearing once. The sequencing input was memory CD4+ T cells sorted from blood. The receptor source for this set is a young man in good health. Each CDR3 is given with its conserved first and last residue. A D gene is named only where the DNA matches it firmly. Part of the rows lack a size; the others show once, few, many or a class for expanded clones.

D gene	clone size	V gene	J gene	CDR3 protein	CDR3 DNA
-	-	TRBV18	TRBJ1-2	CASSPLQAANYGYTF	TGTGCCAGCTCACCACTCCAGGCCGCTAACTATGGCTACACCTTC
-	once	TRBV18	TRBJ1-5	CASSPVPDQPQHF	TGTGCCAGCTCACCCGTTCCGGATCAGCCCCAGCATTTT
-	few	TRBV6-1	TRBJ2-1	CATPDNEQFF	TGTGCCACTCCGGACAATGAGCAGTTCTTC
-	once	TRBV7-2	TRBJ2-4	CASSLGQARNIQYF	TGTGCCAGCAGCTTAGGTCAGGCGAGAAACATTCAGTACTTC
-	few	TRBV6-1	TRBJ1-5	CASSEAQNSNQPQHF	TGTGCCAGCAGTGAAGCCCAGAATAGCAATCAGCCCCAGCATTTT
-	-	TRBV15	TRBJ1-4	CATSRGAGSPTTNEKLFF	TGTGCCACCAGCAGAGGGGCAGGGAGCCCCACCACTAATGAAAAACTGTTTTTT
-	-	TRBV5-6	TRBJ2-7	CASSLADSSEQYF	TGTGCCAGCAGCTTGGCCGATAGCAGCGAGCAGTACTTC
-	-	TRBV6-5	TRBJ2-3	CASRGQLADTQYF	TGTGCCAGCAGAGGGCAGTTGGCAGATACGCAGTATTTT
-	-	TRBV5-1	TRBJ2-1	CASSFEGGAGNEQFF	TGCGCCAGCAGCTTTGAAGGGGGCGCGGGAAATGAGCAGTTCTTC
-	few	TRBV28	TRBJ1-1	CASTLVQGRQNTEAFF	TGTGCCAGCACCTTAGTACAGGGTAGGCAAAACACTGAAGCTTTCTTT
-	few	TRBV5-1	TRBJ1-6	CASSLDGINSPLHF	TGCGCCAGCAGCTTGGACGGGATTAATTCACCCCTCCACTTT
-	-	TRBV10-2	TRBJ2-7	CASSEIREEQYF	TGCGCCAGCAGTGAGATCAGGGAAGAGCAGTACTTC
-	-	TRBV10-2	TRBJ2-5	CAAQPPTVGQETQYF	TGCGCCGCGCAACCCCCGACAGTGGGTCAAGAGACCCAGTACTTC